One sample yielded the 9 T cell receptor beta chains listed below, sequenced in a study of beta chain features in type 1 diabetes. Study outcomes and limitations: Across all four CD4+ subsets, people with type 1 diabetes showed modestly shorter TCRB CDR3s.

Sequenced material consisted of expressed TCRB transcripts (all of the isolated RNA was reverse transcribed). Sequencing was performed with immunoSEQ multiplex PCR; in TCRdb, only in-frame clones are kept and a portion is missing. The sample holds 500,000 to 800,000 clones; around 12% are singletons and the top ten take approximately 0.11%. No antigen has been identified for these receptors. The source material was naive CD4+ T cells from blood. Receptors originate from a young man with type 1 diabetes.

In its sample, this clone was seen a few times. V is TRBV7-9 and J is TRBJ1-1; D remains ambiguous. Trimming shortened V by 1 base and J by 3 bases, and 9 bases separated the two germline ends. Germline CDR1 reads SEHNR; CDR2 reads FQNEAQ (reference sequence). The CDR3 length is 14 residues. This CDR3 reads CASSLDSFHTEAFF. CDR3 nucleotide sequence: TGTGCCAGCAGCTTAGACAGCTTCCACACTGAAGCTTTCTTT.

Only a few counts were recorded for this clone. V and J are TRBV9 and TRBJ1-3; 8 bases are shared with TRBD1. V lost 7 bases to trimming and J lost 0 bases; unmatched junction nucleotides: 3. Germline V gene sequence: CDR1 SGDLS, CDR2 YYNGEE. The CDR3 is 14 amino acids. The CDR3 coding sequence is TGTGCCAGCGCGGGACAGGTCTCTGGAAACACCATATATTTT. The encoded protein is CASAGQVSGNTIYF.

Details on this clone: The junction differs from germline at one of its ends, possibly a read error. The rearrangement uses TRBV30 and TRBJ2-7, with 7 bases that match TRBD1. In germline, CDR1 is GTSNPN, CDR2 SVGIG (reference sequence). CDR3 length: 12 amino acids. The CDR3 here is CAWSSSGTALCF. Here the CDR3 DNA reads TGTGCCTGGAGTTCCTCCGGGACAGCCTTATGCTTC.

This clone was picked up a small number of times. This rearrangement joins TRBV28 to TRBJ1-5; 9 positions match TRBD1. CDR1 MDHEN and CDR2 SYDVKM come from the germline V gene. The CDR3 is 14 residues long. Trimming cost V 5 bases and J 7 bases; bases outside gene matches: 6. This CDR3 is CASSPTGGRQPQHF. In DNA form, the CDR3 reads TGTGCCAGCAGTCCCACAGGGGGCAGGCAGCCCCAGCATTTT.

The rearrangement joins TRBV27 to TRBJ1-4; D ambiguous. V was cut by 5 bases and J by 0 bases, with 22 bases left in between. The CDR3 is made up of 19 amino acids. Germline loops: CDR1 MNHEY, CDR2 SMNVEV (reference sequence). CDR3 nucleotide sequence: TGTGCCAGCAGTACGAACTACCTCATACCGGGTGCAACTAATGAAAAACTGTTTTTT. Translated: CASSTNYLIPGATNEKLFF.

The CDR3 here is CAWRGGAANSPLHF. Written as DNA, the CDR3 is TGTGCCTGGAGAGGGGGGGCTGCCAATTCACCCCTCCACTTT. V is TRBV30 and J is TRBJ1-6; perhaps TRBD1 as D (6 bases). The germline V gene has CDR1 GTSNPN and CDR2 SVGIG (reference sequence). The CDR3 length is 14 residues. V gave up 3 bases and J gave up 7 bases, with 13 bases separating them.

Written as DNA, the CDR3 is TGTGCCAGCAGTTTACGCAGGGACGGGAATGAGCAGTTCTTC. Its protein product is CASSLRRDGNEQFF. The chain carries TRBV27 and TRBJ2-1; the D call may be TRBD1 or TRBD2 (5 bases each). The CDR3 has 14 amino acids. The germline CDR1 and CDR2 sequences are MNHEY and SMNVEV (reference sequence). Deletions cut 2 bases from V and 7 bases from J, with 12 bases between.

The J gene is TRBJ1-5, the V gene TRBV6-1; 7 bases agree with TRBD1. This CDR3 is built from 13 residues. Germline-derived CDR1 and CDR2 are MNHNS and SASEGT. V shed 8 bases and J 10 bases; nucleotides not matched to a gene: 11. CDR3 loop: CASLGTVLLPQHF. The DNA for the CDR3 is TGTGCCAGCCTCGGGACAGTTCTTTTACCCCAGCATTTT.

This rearrangement joins TRBV6-6 to TRBJ1-2, with 9 bases aligning to TRBD1. The CDR3 contains 14 residues. Germline values: CDR1 MNHNY, CDR2 SVGAGI (reference sequence). V lost 7 bases to trimming and J lost 2 bases; unmatched junction nucleotides: 5. The CDR3 DNA follows: TGTGCCAGCACCCTTGGACAGGGGAACTATGGCTACACCTTC. Amino acids: CASTLGQGNYGYTF.